This record concerns one T cell receptor beta chain sequence. Its antigen is unidentified. V lost 6 bases and J lost 5, with 16 bases in between. The CDR3 has 14 amino acids. From germline, CDR1 is MNHNS and CDR2 SASEGT. Amplified regions were TCR beta CDR3 sequences from RNA transcripts. First-round RT-PCR with HTBI primers amplified the TCR CDR3 region. In TCRdb, the multiplex PCR reads were re-called with MiXCR into one record per CDR3 protein. Counted here are a few hundred thousand distinct CDR3 sequences, 22% occurring once; the ten biggest clones make up about 53%. Out of more than 8 ml of fresh peripheral blood came the PBMCs. The sample is drawn from a study of T cells in Graves' hyperthyroidism and ophthalmopathy. General study points: Most thyroid clonotypes with frequency above 0.001 were detected in blood. A median about 6 months before onset, the model predicted ophthalmopathy.

The receptor was isolated from a woman aged 70-85 years with Graves' ophthalmopathy. This chain connects TRBV6-1 to TRBJ1-1; no reliable D call. The sample taken for sequencing was blood. CDR3: CASSHGGRETEAFF. The DNA of the CDR3 is TGTGCCAGCAGCCACGGAGGGCGAGAAACTGAAGCTTTCTTT.